This T cell receptor (beta chain) appears in the sequencing data of a study of control samples from healthy donors and cancer patients (dated by TCRdb to 2018 to 2021). The junction shows trimming of 3 bases on V and 5 bases on J, and the gene matches do not reach 10 bases of it. For CDR1 and CDR2, the germline V gene (reference sequence) lists LNHDA and SQIVND. From the cysteine up to the phenylalanine, the CDR3 has a length of 16 residues. The read is trimmed to its CDR3 DNA, 48 bases read in frame from base 1. As to this clone: Its cognate antigen has yet to be identified. No qualities accompany the bases; no much larger clone lies one base away.

The method was the immunoSEQ multiplex PCR assay. This is the immuneACCESS table as TCRdb keeps it, with only in-frame sequences that have V and J called. A part of the clones is gone; compared with another copy, unresolved V genes explain less than half, and the rest is unexplained. The sample includes about 90,000 clones, with 90% observed a single time. The ten largest clones capture over 3% of the sample. The sequence is built from TRBV19 and TRBJ2-3; 8 bases in the junction line up with TRBD2. The sequence was collected from a woman younger than 30 in good health. Sequenced: blood. The bases are TGTGCCAGTAGTATTTACGGGGGGGCTAAAATAGATACGCAGTATTTT. It translates as CASSIYGGAKIDTQYF.